This TCR beta chain came from a study of neurological immune-mediated disorders. Study-level points and caveats: Any association between clinical or MRI features and the multiple sclerosis repertoire cluster was absent. Subjects shared no identical expanded-clone CDR3 amino acid sequences, suggesting private TCR-beta repertoires in all groups.

Germline loops: CDR1 DFQATT, CDR2 SNEGSKA (reference sequence). J lost 3 bases, V lost 5 bases, and 11 bases had no gene match. The CDR3 covers 15 residues. Worth noting for this clonotype: Its cognate antigen is unknown.

One entry per CDR3 protein, called by TCRdb with MiXCR from the 5' RACE reads. This sample carries about 80,000 distinct CDR3 sequences, about 5% of them seen once, and the ten largest clones take 7.9%. Stated time point: longitudinal time-point 2. Unsorted libraries were derived from 2 million PBMCs stored at -80 C. V gene TRBV20-1 combines with J gene TRBJ2-3; 7 bases line up with TRBD2. This clonotype was sampled from a woman aged 55-70 years with multiple sclerosis. Sample: PBMCs. The CDR3 coding sequence is TGCAGTGCTCCAAGGGGAGGGATGAATACAGATACGCAGTATTTT. This codes for CSAPRGGMNTDTQYF.